This is a list of T cell receptor beta chains from one sample in a study of shared clonotypes between healthy human individuals. Clones were read by immunoSEQ multiplex PCR, and TCRdb kept only the in-frame ones, dropping some. The table lists about 2.1 million clones, roughly 93% of them singletons. Material: naive CD8+ T cells from PBMCs. The receptors originated from a man between 18 and 35 years old in good health. Some clones in this sample may be carry-over from other donors' samples. Each CDR3 is given with its conserved first and last residue. Fields, in order: clone size, V gene, J gene, D gene, CDR3 protein, CDR3 DNA. D genes are given only for firm matches. Some rows mark clone size as missing; the rest say once, few, many or name a class of expanded clone.

abundance: .; v_gene: TRBV7-9; j_gene: TRBJ2-7; d_gene: TRBD2; CDR3aa: CASSLFGGRDSYEQYF; CDR3nt: TGTGCCAGCAGCTTATTCGGCGGGAGGGACTCCTACGAGCAGTACTTC
abundance: .; v_gene: TRBV28; j_gene: TRBJ2-2; d_gene: TRBD2; CDR3aa: CASSLSDLAGGRNTGELFF; CDR3nt: TGTGCCAGCAGTTTATCGGACCTAGCGGGAGGGAGGAACACCGGGGAGCTGTTTTTT
abundance: .; v_gene: TRBV25-1; j_gene: TRBJ2-5; d_gene: .; CDR3aa: CASSEWTAPRETQYF; CDR3nt: TGTGCCAGCAGTGAGTGGACAGCCCCTAGGGAGACCCAGTACTTC
abundance: .; v_gene: TRBV19; j_gene: TRBJ1-1; d_gene: .; CDR3aa: CASSIFLGRQLVNTEAFF; CDR3nt: TGTGCCAGTAGTATTTTTCTGGGAAGACAGCTAGTGAACACTGAAGCTTTCTTT
abundance: .; v_gene: TRBV14; j_gene: TRBJ2-7; d_gene: .; CDR3aa: CASSQDNSRSSYEQYF; CDR3nt: TGTGCCAGCAGCCAAGATAACTCCAGGAGCTCCTACGAGCAGTACTTC
abundance: .; v_gene: TRBV2; j_gene: TRBJ1-1; d_gene: .; CDR3aa: CASIRTLTGLNTEAFF; CDR3nt: TGTGCCAGCATTCGAACTCTCACAGGGCTGAACACTGAAGCTTTCTTT
abundance: .; v_gene: TRBV4-1; j_gene: TRBJ2-4; d_gene: .; CDR3aa: CASSQGVGAEGKNIQYF; CDR3nt: TGCGCCAGCAGCCAAGGGGTAGGGGCAGAGGGCAAAAACATTCAGTACTTC
abundance: .; v_gene: TRBV7-9; j_gene: TRBJ2-1; d_gene: TRBD1; CDR3aa: CASSLRGGDEQFF; CDR3nt: TGTGCCAGCAGCTTACGAGGGGGCGATGAGCAGTTCTTC
abundance: .; v_gene: TRBV27; j_gene: TRBJ2-7; d_gene: TRBD2; CDR3aa: CASSLSPGTSDYEQYF; CDR3nt: TGTGCCAGCAGTTTATCCCCCGGGACTAGCGATTACGAGCAGTACTTC
abundance: .; v_gene: TRBV7-9; j_gene: TRBJ2-1; d_gene: TRBD2; CDR3aa: CASSHRRLADGSYNEQFF; CDR3nt: TGTGCCAGCAGCCATCGCCGACTAGCGGATGGATCCTACAATGAGCAGTTCTTC
abundance: once; v_gene: TRBV19; j_gene: TRBJ1-5; d_gene: .; CDR3aa: CASSIGVAVGGQNQPQHF; CDR3nt: TGTGCCAGTAGTATTGGGGTGGCCGTGGGAGGGCAGAATCAGCCCCAGCATTTT
abundance: .; v_gene: TRBV7-9; j_gene: TRBJ2-5; d_gene: .; CDR3aa: CASSWEVTGLQETQYF; CDR3nt: TGTGCCAGCAGCTGGGAGGTTACAGGGTTGCAAGAGACCCAGTACTTC
abundance: .; v_gene: TRBV5-8; j_gene: TRBJ1-1; d_gene: TRBD1; CDR3aa: CASRGTGETEAFF; CDR3nt: TGTGCCAGCAGGGGGACAGGGGAAACTGAAGCTTTCTTT
abundance: .; v_gene: TRBV5-4; j_gene: TRBJ2-1; d_gene: .; CDR3aa: CASLGGAYNEQFF; CDR3nt: TGTGCCAGCCTAGGCGGGGCCTACAATGAGCAGTTCTTC
abundance: .; v_gene: TRBV9; j_gene: TRBJ2-2; d_gene: .; CDR3aa: CASSVDGRFGADTGELFF; CDR3nt: TGTGCCAGCAGCGTAGACGGGAGATTTGGTGCGGACACCGGGGAGCTGTTTTTT
abundance: .; v_gene: TRBV27; j_gene: TRBJ2-1; d_gene: TRBD2; CDR3aa: CASGASAGDSYNEQFF; CDR3nt: TGTGCCAGCGGGGCTTCAGCGGGGGACTCCTACAATGAGCAGTTCTTC
abundance: .; v_gene: TRBV29-1; j_gene: TRBJ2-7; d_gene: TRBD2; CDR3aa: CSVESSGSELVYEQYF; CDR3nt: TGCAGCGTTGAGAGCAGCGGGAGCGAACTCGTCTACGAGCAGTACTTC
abundance: .; v_gene: TRBV5-5; j_gene: TRBJ2-5; d_gene: .; CDR3aa: CASSLETQYF; CDR3nt: TGTGCCAGCAGCTTGGAGACCCAGTACTTC
abundance: .; v_gene: TRBV6-5; j_gene: TRBJ1-2; d_gene: .; CDR3aa: CASSYWQGESYGYTF; CDR3nt: TGTGCCAGCAGTTACTGGCAGGGAGAAAGCTATGGCTACACCTTC
abundance: .; v_gene: TRBV15; j_gene: TRBJ1-2; d_gene: TRBD1; CDR3aa: CATSMVDRVYGYTF; CDR3nt: TGTGCCACCAGCATGGTTGACAGGGTCTATGGCTACACCTTC
abundance: .; v_gene: TRBV7-8; j_gene: TRBJ2-7; d_gene: .; CDR3aa: CASSLGAHEQYF; CDR3nt: TGTGCCAGCAGCTTGGGGGCCCACGAGCAGTACTTC
abundance: .; v_gene: TRBV15; j_gene: TRBJ1-5; d_gene: .; CDR3aa: CATSRDRGGSNQPQHF; CDR3nt: TGTGCCACCAGCAGAGATCGGGGCGGTAGCAATCAGCCCCAGCATTTT
abundance: .; v_gene: TRBV4-3; j_gene: TRBJ2-3; d_gene: TRBD2; CDR3aa: CASSQGPSGPDTQYF; CDR3nt: TGCGCCAGCAGCCAAGGTCCTAGCGGACCAGATACGCAGTATTTT
abundance: .; v_gene: TRBV29-1; j_gene: TRBJ2-7; d_gene: TRBD2; CDR3aa: CSVEILANSYEQYF; CDR3nt: TGCAGCGTTGAAATACTAGCGAACTCCTACGAGCAGTACTTC
abundance: .; v_gene: TRBV4-1; j_gene: TRBJ2-7; d_gene: TRBD1; CDR3aa: CASSPLFRDRGDEQYF; CDR3nt: TGCGCCAGCAGCCCTCTATTCCGGGACAGGGGGGACGAGCAGTACTTC
abundance: .; v_gene: TRBV6-5; j_gene: TRBJ2-7; d_gene: TRBD1; CDR3aa: CATRPGQAYEQYF; CDR3nt: TGTGCCACGCGGCCGGGACAGGCTTACGAGCAGTACTTC
abundance: few; v_gene: TRBV29-1; j_gene: TRBJ2-7; d_gene: .; CDR3aa: CSVVRDYEQYF; CDR3nt: TGCAGCGTTGTCAGGGACTACGAGCAGTACTTC
abundance: .; v_gene: TRBV4-1; j_gene: TRBJ2-7; d_gene: TRBD2; CDR3aa: CASSQGPAGATGGQYF; CDR3nt: TGCGCCAGCAGCCAAGGCCCGGCGGGAGCAACCGGAGGGCAGTACTTC
abundance: .; v_gene: TRBV4-1; j_gene: TRBJ2-2; d_gene: .; CDR3aa: CASSQVGVGELFF; CDR3nt: TGCGCCAGCAGCCAAGTAGGGGTTGGGGAGCTGTTTTTT
abundance: once; v_gene: TRBV21-1; j_gene: TRBJ1-5; d_gene: .; CDR3aa: CASSPWTGPRQPQHF; CDR3nt: TGTGCCAGCAGCCCCTGGACAGGCCCCAGGCAGCCCCAGCATTTT
abundance: .; v_gene: TRBV27; j_gene: TRBJ2-7; d_gene: TRBD2; CDR3aa: CASSLALAGDFYEQYF; CDR3nt: TGTGCCAGCAGCCTAGCCCTAGCGGGAGATTTTTACGAGCAGTACTTC
abundance: .; v_gene: TRBV11-2; j_gene: TRBJ2-2; d_gene: TRBD1; CDR3aa: CASSRPGTVNTGELFF; CDR3nt: TGTGCCAGCAGCCGCCCCGGGACAGTGAACACCGGGGAGCTGTTTTTT
abundance: .; v_gene: TRBV28; j_gene: TRBJ2-7; d_gene: TRBD1; CDR3aa: CASSTRKLIPGQGVYEQYF; CDR3nt: TGTGCCAGCAGTACTCGAAAACTAATACCGGGACAGGGGGTCTACGAGCAGTACTTC
abundance: .; v_gene: TRBV28; j_gene: TRBJ2-3; d_gene: TRBD2; CDR3aa: CASGGRMKTDTQYF; CDR3nt: TGTGCCAGCGGCGGGAGAATGAAGACAGATACGCAGTATTTT
abundance: .; v_gene: TRBV5-1; j_gene: TRBJ1-1; d_gene: .; CDR3aa: CASSLGRGRYTEAFF; CDR3nt: TGCGCCAGCAGCTTGGGCAGGGGCAGATACACTGAAGCTTTCTTT
abundance: .; v_gene: TRBV27; j_gene: TRBJ2-2; d_gene: .; CDR3aa: CASTAGATGELFF; CDR3nt: TGTGCCAGCACGGCGGGGGCTACCGGGGAGCTGTTTTTT
abundance: .; v_gene: TRBV19; j_gene: TRBJ1-1; d_gene: .; CDR3aa: CASSIGAANTEAFF; CDR3nt: TGTGCCAGTAGTATCGGGGCAGCAAACACTGAAGCTTTCTTT
abundance: .; v_gene: TRBV9; j_gene: TRBJ2-2; d_gene: TRBD1; CDR3aa: CASSDRQGAGGELFF; CDR3nt: TGTGCCAGCAGCGACCGACAGGGGGCTGGCGGGGAGCTGTTTTTT
abundance: .; v_gene: TRBV9; j_gene: TRBJ1-2; d_gene: TRBD1; CDR3aa: CASSAGGTGKHYGYTF; CDR3nt: TGTGCCAGCAGCGCGGGGGGGACAGGGAAGCACTATGGCTACACCTTC
abundance: .; v_gene: TRBV11-2; j_gene: TRBJ2-1; d_gene: TRBD2; CDR3aa: CASSLDGTSENNEQFF; CDR3nt: TGTGCCAGCAGCTTAGATGGGACTAGCGAAAACAATGAGCAGTTCTTC
abundance: .; v_gene: TRBV9; j_gene: TRBJ2-7; d_gene: .; CDR3aa: CASSGSSYEQYF; CDR3nt: TGTGCCAGCAGCGGGAGCTCCTACGAGCAGTACTTC
abundance: .; v_gene: TRBV7-9; j_gene: TRBJ2-5; d_gene: .; CDR3aa: CASSLAGGEETQYF; CDR3nt: TGTGCCAGCAGCTTAGCAGGGGGAGAAGAGACCCAGTACTTC